One sample yielded the 17 T cell receptor beta chains listed below, sequenced in a study of blood T cell repertoires in COVID-19. Using immunoSEQ multiplex PCR, the repertoire was profiled, and TCRdb retains in-frame clones only, with some absent. The sample records roughly 120,000 clones, roughly 90% being singletons. Material: peripheral blood. The receptors originated from a man aged 55 to 70 with COVID-19, enrolled during active disease.

The chain links TRBV5-1 to TRBJ2-1; 9 nucleotides match TRBD2. Germline-derived CDR1 and CDR2 are SGHRS and YFSETQ. With V trimmed by 2 bases and J by 4 bases, 1 base remained unmatched. This CDR3 is built from 14 residues. The CDR3 nucleotides are TGCGCCAGCAGCTTCGCGGGAGGGTACAATGAGCAGTTCTTC. Translation gives CASSFAGGYNEQFF.

This chain uses TRBV3-1 (or the pseudogene TRBV3-2) with TRBJ2-1, with 8 positions matching TRBD1. CDR1 and CDR2 from the germline V gene are LGHDT and YNNKEL (reference sequence). With 0 bases clipped from V and 4 bases from J, the junction kept 5 bases outside the gene matches. CDR3 length: 16 residues. The CDR3 nucleotides are TGTGCCAGCAGCCAAGACCCGGACAGGGTATACAATGAGCAGTTCTTC. It specifies CASSQDPDRVYNEQFF.

This clone was picked up one time. V and J are TRBV19 and TRBJ1-2; no reliable D call. The CDR3 has 12 residues. The germline V and J ends were trimmed by 7 bases and 8 bases, with 14 bases remaining between them. The germline V gene encodes CDR1 LNHDA and CDR2 SQIVND (reference sequence). The CDR3 protein is CASIDTGSGYTF. CDR3 coding DNA: TGTGCCAGTATCGACACGGGAAGCGGCTACACCTTC.

V gene TRBV11-2 combines with J gene TRBJ1-1; tentatively, D is TRBD1 (5 bases). Trimming took 1 base from V and 1 from J, leaving 13 bases between them. This CDR3 region has 16 residues. Germline V gene data show CDR1 as SGHAT and CDR2 as FQNNGV. CDR3 in DNA: TGTGCCAGCAGCTTAGTGGGGATCGGGGGGAACACTGAAGCTTTCTTT. Protein: CASSLVGIGGNTEAFF.

The CDR3 sequence: CASSLPGTDLTEAFF. In DNA form, the CDR3 reads TGTGCCAGCAGCCTCCCCGGGACAGATCTTACTGAAGCTTTCTTT. This chain connects TRBV5-8 to TRBJ1-1, with 7 nucleotides matching TRBD1. Germline V gene data show CDR1 as SGHTS and CDR2 as YDEGEE. This CDR3 comprises 15 residues. V shed 4 bases, J shed 5 bases, and the junction held 11 bases outside the gene matches.

The V call is TRBV7-2, the J call TRBJ2-1; 9 bases match TRBD2. The CDR3 loop spans 16 amino acids. V lost 4 bases, J lost 7 bases, and 11 bases stayed unmatched. Germline V CDR1 and CDR2: SGHTA, FQGNSA. The CDR3 sequence is CASSSSGTSYGNEQFF. The CDR3 nucleotides are TGTGCCAGCAGCTCCTCCGGGACTAGCTATGGAAATGAGCAGTTCTTC.

This clone was picked up one time. The gene calls are TRBV19 and TRBJ1-6; 8 bases are shared with TRBD1. The germline CDR1 and CDR2 sequences are LNHDA and SQIVND (reference sequence). The CDR3 covers 16 residues. Losses at the gene ends were 7 bases for V and 11 bases for J; bases not matched to a gene: 16. CDR3 sequence reads: CASTKETGGGVTPLHF. The CDR3 bases are TGTGCCAGTACCAAGGAAACAGGGGGAGGAGTGACACCCCTCCACTTT.

The chain employs TRBV14 and TRBJ2-3; 8 bases align to TRBD2. J was trimmed by 8 bases and V by 10 bases; bases with no gene match: 11. The CDR3 is 13 residues long. Germline CDR1 is SGHDN and CDR2 is FVKESK. DNA of the CDR3: TGTGCCATGCGAGAACGGGAGGGTGGTACGCAGTATTTT. Encoded protein: CAMREREGGTQYF.

This clone has just a few counts. The chain combines TRBV24-1 with TRBJ2-3, with 7 bases lining up with TRBD2. CDR3 size: 15 residues. The J segment lost 2 bases and the V segment lost 2 bases, leaving 3 bases of the junction unmatched. The germline CDR1 and CDR2 sequences are KGHDR and SFDVKD. In DNA, the CDR3 is TGTGCCACCAGTGATTGGGAGGGAGCCACAGATACGCAGTATTTT. Translation gives CATSDWEGATDTQYF.

The rearrangement uses TRBV7-9 and TRBJ1-5; 7 nucleotides align to TRBD1. CDR1 and CDR2 (germline): SEHNR, FQNEAQ (reference sequence). V dropped 4 bases and J dropped 3; count of bases not matched to a gene: 6. There are 15 residues in the CDR3. CDR3 in amino acids: CASSSGTANNQPQHF. The CDR3 DNA follows: TGTGCCAGCAGCTCGGGGACAGCCAACAATCAGCCCCAGCATTTT.

The CDR3 DNA reads as TGTGCCAGCAGCGGGACTAGCGGTCCAGATACGCAGTATTTT. As protein: CASSGTSGPDTQYF. The chain links TRBV6-5 to TRBJ2-3, with TRBD2 matching over 11 bases. The germline CDR1 and CDR2 sequences are MNHEY and SVGAGI. The V and J ends lost 6 bases and 4 bases, in that order; junction bases with no gene match: 3. The length of the CDR3 is 14 residues.

The chain recombines TRBV3-1 (or the pseudogene TRBV3-2) with TRBJ2-2, with 8 bases aligning to TRBD2. The CDR3 runs to 16 residues. V dropped 4 bases and J dropped 1; count of bases not matched to a gene: 5. Germline CDR1 and CDR2: LGHDT and YNNKEL (reference sequence). CDR3 in DNA: TGTGCCAGCAGCCGTTCTAGCGGGCAGAACACCGGGGAGCTGTTTTTT. It is translated as CASSRSSGQNTGELFF.

The V call is TRBV9, the J call TRBJ1-2, with TRBD1 matching 7 bases. V shed 0 bases, J shed 3 bases, and the junction held 5 bases outside the gene matches. Looked up from germline, CDR1 is SGDLS and CDR2 is YYNGEE. The CDR3 has 15 amino acids. CDR3 coding DNA: TGTGCCAGCAGCGTAGGTGGCAGGGGGGACTATGGCTACACCTTC. The encoded protein is CASSVGGRGDYGYTF.

The chain carries TRBV6-5 and TRBJ2-1, with D possibly being TRBD2 (5 bases). With 10 bases removed from V and 9 bases from J, the gap between germline ends came to 13 bases. Germline V gene lookup returns CDR1 MNHEY and CDR2 SVGAGI. This CDR3 is built from 11 residues. The CDR3 region is CATRTWAEQFF. CDR3 nucleotide sequence: TGTGCCACTCGGACTTGGGCTGAGCAGTTCTTC.

The rearrangement links TRBV5-1 to TRBJ1-4; D is perhaps TRBD1 (6 bases). CDR3 length: 15 residues. Germline values: CDR1 SGHRS, CDR2 YFSETQ. The V end was cut by 4 bases, the J end by 0 bases, with 10 bases between. In DNA, the CDR3 is TGCGCCAGCAGCCGACAGGACCCAACTAATGAAAAACTGTTTTTT. Its translation: CASSRQDPTNEKLFF. Filled out from reference TRBV5-1 and TRBJ1-4, the complete variable domain reads KAGVTQTPRYLIKTRGQQVTLSCSPISGHRSVSWYQQTPGQGLQFLFEYFSETQRNKGNFPGRFSGRQFSNSRSEMNVSTLELGDSALYLCASSRQDPTNEKLFFGSGTQLSVL.

The sample holds one count of this clone. This sequence joins TRBV4-1 and TRBJ2-2; 7 nucleotides align to TRBD1. Trimming removed 8 bases from V and 6 bases from J; junction bases left unmatched: 12. The CDR3 covers 15 residues. Germline CDR1 and CDR2: MGHRA and YSYEKL. The CDR3 sequence: CASAPSTGRPGELFF. In DNA form, the CDR3 reads TGCGCCAGCGCCCCTTCGACAGGGCGCCCCGGGGAGCTGTTTTTT.

V and J are TRBV5-1 and TRBJ2-7; D unresolved. This CDR3 is 14 amino acids long. CDR1 and CDR2 (germline): SGHRS, YFSETQ. V was clipped by 0 bases and J by 3 bases, with 10 bases between them. The CDR3, as DNA: TGCGCCAGCAGCTTGGGGCAGGCCGACTACGAGCAGTACTTC. Its protein product is CASSLGQADYEQYF. Full variable domain (rest looked up from reference TRBV5-1 and TRBJ2-7): KAGVTQTPRYLIKTRGQQVTLSCSPISGHRSVSWYQQTPGQGLQFLFEYFSETQRNKGNFPGRFSGRQFSNSRSEMNVSTLELGDSALYLCASSLGQADYEQYFGPGTRLTVT.